These 11 T cell receptor beta chains were all obtained from the same sample, sequenced in a study of shared clonotypes between healthy human individuals. Assay used: immunoSEQ multiplex PCR; TCRdb lists only in-frame clones, some missing. This table holds about 2 million clones, 90% to 95% found once. Sequencing was performed on naive CD4+ T cells sorted from blood. Subset meaning: CD45RA+ positively selected. The receptors shown here come from a man younger than 35 in good health.

This clone was observed once. The chain uses TRBV5-4 and TRBJ1-1, with D unresolved. The CDR3 has 14 residues. With 2 bases removed from V and 4 bases from J, the gap between germline ends came to 12 bases. Germline V lookup: CDR1 SGHNT, CDR2 YYREEE (reference sequence). Here the CDR3 reads CASSLNSLSTEAFF. Here the CDR3 DNA reads TGTGCCAGCAGCTTAAACAGTTTGAGCACTGAAGCTTTCTTT.

The rearrangement links TRBV18 to TRBJ1-2; 8 nucleotides match TRBD1. The V segment lost 3 bases and the J segment 0 bases; nucleotides outside the gene matches: 9. From germline, CDR1 is KGHSH and CDR2 LQKENI. The CDR3 is 17 amino acids. The CDR3 loop is CASSPSPGQVSNYGYTF. The DNA for the CDR3 is TGTGCCAGCTCACCCAGTCCGGGACAGGTATCTAACTATGGCTACACCTTC.

The gene calls are TRBV11-2 and TRBJ1-2, with a weak D call TRBD1 (6 bases). Looked up from germline, CDR1 is SGHAT and CDR2 is FQNNGV. CDR3 length equals 12 residues. Trimming left V 11 bases short and J 8 bases short, with 18 bases between. The CDR3 loop reads CARESGVRGYTF. The DNA of the CDR3 is TGTGCCCGAGAGTCAGGGGTGAGGGGCTACACCTTC. The full variable domain, with the rest looked up from reference TRBV11-2 and TRBJ1-2, is EAGVAQSPRYKIIEKRQSVAFWCNPISGHATLYWYQQILGQGPKLLIQFQNNGVVDDSQLPKDRFSAERLKGVDSTLKIQPAKLEDSAVYLCARESGVRGYTFGSGTRLTVV.

The chain carries TRBV6-1 and TRBJ1-1, with unresolved D. Germline V CDR1 and CDR2: MNHNS, SASEGT. Trimming took 4 bases from V and 2 from J, leaving 5 bases between them. The CDR3 has 12 amino acids. CDR3 loop: CASSAINTEAFF. The CDR3 DNA sequence: TGTGCCAGCAGTGCCATTAACACTGAAGCTTTCTTT.

Concerning this clone: Other DNA sequences in the sample encode the same CDR3. The chain uses TRBV5-1 and TRBJ2-7; TRBD1 matches at 9 bases. V trimming: 0 bases; J trimming: 6 bases; junction bases outside the gene matches: 4. The CDR3 is 14 amino acids. The germline CDR1 and CDR2 sequences are SGHRS and YFSETQ. CDR3 protein: CASSLGDRVGEQYF. CDR3 DNA sequence: TGCGCCAGCAGCTTGGGGGACAGGGTAGGCGAGCAGTACTTC.

The V and J genes are TRBV28 and TRBJ2-7; no clear D gene. The CDR3 totals 15 residues. V lost 4 bases, J lost 0 bases, and 13 bases lay in between. CDR1 is MDHEN and CDR2 is SYDVKM in the germline V gene. The DNA for the CDR3 is TGTGCCAGCAGTTCCCAGGAAGCCGTCTCCTACGAGCAGTACTTC. Protein sequence: CASSSQEAVSYEQYF.

This chain's CDR3 is CASSQERAGWETQYF. The CDR3 region has the DNA TGCGCCAGCAGCCAAGAGCGGGCAGGGTGGGAGACCCAGTACTTC. The genes are TRBV4-3 and TRBJ2-5, with D possibly called TRBD1 or TRBD2 (5 bases each). The CDR3 has 15 residues. Trimming left V 0 bases short and J 5 bases short, with 13 bases between. CDR1 and CDR2 (germline): LGHNA, YSLEER.

Points on this clone: Additional DNA sequences in this sample encode the identical CDR3. The gene calls are TRBV9 and TRBJ2-1, with TRBD2 identical over 9 bases. V lost 2 bases, J lost 0 bases, and 0 bases stayed unmatched. This CDR3 comprises 15 residues. Germline CDR1 is SGDLS and CDR2 is YYNGEE. The CDR3 nucleotides are TGTGCCAGCAGCGTTAGCGGGGGCTCCTACAATGAGCAGTTCTTC. It specifies CASSVSGGSYNEQFF. The full variable domain, its missing parts supplied by reference TRBV9 and TRBJ2-1, is DSGVTQTPKHLITATGQRVTLRCSPRSGDLSVYWYQQSLDQGLQFLIQYYNGEERAKGNILERFSAQQFPDLHSELNLSSLELGDSALYFCASSVSGGSYNEQFFGPGTRLTVL.

The genes are TRBV25-1 and TRBJ2-5, with D possibly being TRBD1 (6 bases). V was cut by 1 base and J by 5 bases, with 11 bases left in between. This CDR3 spans 14 amino acids. Germline values: CDR1 MGHDK, CDR2 SYGVNS. The CDR3 reads CASSESTGSETQYF. CDR3 DNA sequence: TGTGCCAGCAGTGAATCTACAGGGTCGGAGACCCAGTACTTC.

A remark on this clone: Just one base apart from a much larger clone, this may be a read error. The chain recombines TRBV7-9 with TRBJ2-7; D is ambiguous. Germline CDR1 and CDR2: SEHNR and FQNEAQ (reference sequence). The CDR3 is 14 residues long. V lost 1 base and J lost 1, with 8 bases in between. The CDR3 is CASSLGSGSYEQYF. The CDR3 DNA is TGTGCCAGCAGCTTAGGTTCCGGGTCCTACGAGCAGTACTTC.

As for this clone: This sample also contains other DNA sequences that code for the same CDR3. The chain carries TRBV15 and TRBJ1-5, with D possibly matching TRBD1 (6 bases). Trimming removed 0 bases from V and 6 bases from J, with 9 bases in between. CDR3 length equals 14 residues. CDR1 and CDR2 (germline): LNHNV, YYDKDF (reference sequence). CDR3 sequence: CATSRDRGGQPQHF. The CDR3 nucleotides are TGTGCCACCAGCAGAGACAGGGGTGGTCAGCCCCAGCATTTT.